The T cell receptor (beta chain) under discussion was sequenced for a study of T cell clones after liver transplantation. About the research overall: Post-transplant blood was tracked for graft-donor-reactive T cell clones identified in a pre-transplant mixed lymphocyte reaction. Apart from three HCV-positive recipients, transplants were for non-autoimmune, non-viral reasons. Standard immunosuppression, with no induction, continued until 12-24 months after transplant. Findings and caveats of the study: In most of the 8 subjects, circulating graft-donor-reactive CD4 TCRbeta sequences fell significantly after transplant.

Points on this clone: The antigen is undetermined.

The CDR3 spans 11 residues. Germline lookup yields CDR1 DFQATT and CDR2 SNEGSKA (reference sequence). V was cut by 6 bases and J by 10 bases, with 14 bases left in between. Some clones are missing from TCRdb's copy, which holds only in-frame ones; the method was immunoSEQ multiplex PCR. This table has 65,000 to 70,000 clones, over 90% appearing once. The chain is built from TRBV20-1 and TRBJ2-3, with a possible D match to TRBD2 (6 bases). The sequence derives from a human patient who received a liver transplant. Certain T cells may be donor cells from the graft. Specimen: CD4+ T cells from blood, collected less than 28 months after liver transplant. The DNA for the CDR3 is TGCAGTGCCCGGCGGGGTCAGGCGCAGTATTTT. The encoded protein is CSARRGQAQYF.